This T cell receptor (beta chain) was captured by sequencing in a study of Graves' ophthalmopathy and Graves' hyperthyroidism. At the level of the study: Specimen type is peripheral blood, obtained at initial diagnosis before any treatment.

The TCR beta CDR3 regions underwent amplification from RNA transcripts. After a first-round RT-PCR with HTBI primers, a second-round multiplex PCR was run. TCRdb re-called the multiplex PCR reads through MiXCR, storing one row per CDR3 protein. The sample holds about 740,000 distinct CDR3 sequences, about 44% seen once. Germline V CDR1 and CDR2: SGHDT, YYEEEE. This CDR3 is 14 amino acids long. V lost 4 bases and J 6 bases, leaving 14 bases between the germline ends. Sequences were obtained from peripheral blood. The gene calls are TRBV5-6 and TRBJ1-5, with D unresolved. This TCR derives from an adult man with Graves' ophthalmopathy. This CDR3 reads CASSPIVGSQPQHF. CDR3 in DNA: TGTGCCAGCAGCCCGATAGTGGGCAGTCAGCCCCAGCATTTT. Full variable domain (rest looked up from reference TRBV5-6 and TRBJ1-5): DAGVTQSPTHLIKTRGQQVTLRCSPKSGHDTVSWYQQALGQGPQFIFQYYEEEERQRGNFPDRFSGHQFPNYSSELNVNALLLGDSALYLCASSPIVGSQPQHFGDGTRLSIL.